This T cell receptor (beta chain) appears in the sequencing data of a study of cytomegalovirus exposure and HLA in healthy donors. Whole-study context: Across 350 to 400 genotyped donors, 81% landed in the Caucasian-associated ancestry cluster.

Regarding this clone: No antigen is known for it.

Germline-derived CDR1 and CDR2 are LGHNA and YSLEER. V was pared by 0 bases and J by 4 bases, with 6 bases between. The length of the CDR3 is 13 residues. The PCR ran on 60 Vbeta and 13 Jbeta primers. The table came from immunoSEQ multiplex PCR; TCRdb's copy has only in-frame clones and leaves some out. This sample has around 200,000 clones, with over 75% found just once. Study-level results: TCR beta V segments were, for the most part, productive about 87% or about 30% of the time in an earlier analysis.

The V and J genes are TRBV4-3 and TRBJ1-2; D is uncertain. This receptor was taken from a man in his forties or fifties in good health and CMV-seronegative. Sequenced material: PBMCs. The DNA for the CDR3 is TGCGCCAGCAGCCAAGATCGAGGCTATGGCTACACCTTC. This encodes CASSQDRGYGYTF.